The subject of this entry is one TCR beta chain. Its antigen is unknown. These data are taken from a study of cytomegalovirus exposure and HLA in healthy donors. Study-level results: According to reports, the classifier identified cytomegalovirus status with high specificity and sensitivity.

Primers included in the PCR were 60 Vbeta and 13 Jbeta primers. This table comes from immunoSEQ multiplex PCR, and its TCRdb copy is limited to in-frame clones, with some not included. The sample contains about 86,000 clones, roughly 72% of which appear only once. CDR3 length equals 14 residues. With 7 bases removed from V and 0 bases from J, the gap between germline ends came to 12 bases. From germline, CDR1 is LNHDA and CDR2 SQIVND (reference sequence). The receptor's source is a woman aged 45-65 years in good health and CMV-seropositive. Sequencing input: PBMCs. The V and J genes are TRBV19 and TRBJ1-1, with D perhaps TRBD1 (5 bases). The CDR3 bases are TGTGCCAGTATCCCGGACAATCTGAACACTGAAGCTTTCTTT. Translation gives CASIPDNLNTEAFF.